A selection of T cell receptor beta chains follows, all from one sample in a study of blood T cell repertoires in COVID-19. Sequenced by immunoSEQ multiplex PCR; TCRdb stores in-frame clones only, minus some. The table has a few hundred thousand clones, 90% seen once. The sequencing sample was made of PBMCs or T cells enriched from blood (not recorded which). The source is a man aged 30 to 39 who had been exposed to COVID-19. The CDR3 runs from the conserved cysteine through the conserved F or W. A D gene is named only where the DNA matches it firmly. A clone size is listed for some rows: how often the clone was seen (once, few, many), or a class if it is expanded.

size	V	D	J	DNA	CDR3
-	TRBV18	-	TRBJ1-1	TGTGCCAGCTCACCAAGCTACAGTAACACTGAAGCTTTCTTT	CASSPSYSNTEAFF
few	TRBV7-3	-	TRBJ2-2	TGTGCCAGCAGCTTCAAGCGGACCGGGGAGCTGTTTTTT	CASSFKRTGELFF
-	TRBV10-2	-	TRBJ1-2	TGCGCCAGCAGTGAGGACAGAAATGGCTACACCTTC	CASSEDRNGYTF
-	TRBV7-9	-	TRBJ1-1	TGTGCCAGCAGCTTATCCCGCAGAAACACTGAAGCTTTCTTT	CASSLSRRNTEAFF
-	TRBV9	TRBD1	TRBJ1-3	TGTGCCAGCAGCGATACAGGGGGCGCTGGAAACACCATATATTTT	CASSDTGGAGNTIYF
-	TRBV27	TRBD1	TRBJ1-3	TGTGCCAGCAGCCGGGACAGGTCGGTCTCTGGAAACACCATATATTTT	CASSRDRSVSGNTIYF
once	TRBV10-2	-	TRBJ1-5	TGCGCCAGCAGTGAGTCGACGGGGGTTCAGCCCCAGCATTTT	CASSESTGVQPQHF
few	TRBV27	-	TRBJ1-1	TGTGCCAGCAGTTCGGGGGACACTGAAGCTTTCTTT	CASSSGDTEAFF
-	TRBV5-5	-	TRBJ2-3	TGTGCCAGCAGCTCGAGTGGAGATACGCAGTATTTT	CASSSSGDTQYF
-	TRBV4-1	TRBD2	TRBJ2-1	TGCGCCAGCAGCCAGTGGCTAGCGGGGGACAATGAGCAGTTCTTC	CASSQWLAGDNEQFF
-	TRBV21-1	-	TRBJ1-3	TGTGCCAGCAGCAAAGAGGGAGTCTCTGGAAACACCATATATTTT	CASSKEGVSGNTIYF
-	TRBV5-5	-	TRBJ1-2	TGTGCCAGCAGGCCAGAAGCCCGGGATGGCTACACCTTC	CASRPEARDGYTF
-	TRBV6-5	-	TRBJ1-6	TGTGCCAGCAGTTACACAGCCCCGGGGGGTAATTCACCCCTCCACTTT	CASSYTAPGGNSPLHF
-	TRBV18	-	TRBJ1-4	TGTGCCAGCTCAGAAGGAGGGGCAAATGAAAAACTGTTTTTT	CASSEGGANEKLFF
-	TRBV19	TRBD1	TRBJ2-1	TGTGCCAGTAGTCGACAGGGGAGCGATGAGCAGTTCTTC	CASSRQGSDEQFF
-	TRBV27	TRBD1	TRBJ2-3	TGTGCCAGCAGTTTAAGGGGGCACACAGATACGCAGTATTTT	CASSLRGHTDTQYF
-	TRBV15	-	TRBJ2-1	TGTGCCACCAGCAGATCTGGATTGCGGGCGGGGGAGCAGTTCTTC	CATSRSGLRAGEQFF
-	TRBV28	-	TRBJ1-5	TGTGCCAGCAGTACCGACAGTATGGCGAGTCAGCCCCAGCATTTT	CASSTDSMASQPQHF
-	TRBV3-1/TRBV3-2	-	TRBJ2-2	TGTGCCAGCAGCCTAACTTACGGGGAGCTGTTTTTT	CASSLTYGELFF
-	TRBV10-3	-	TRBJ1-1	TGTGCCATCAGTCCCGAAGGGGTCACTGAAGCTTTCTTT	CAISPEGVTEAFF
-	TRBV11-2	TRBD1	TRBJ2-2	TGTGCCAGCAGCTTCCCCTGGACAGGGCGGACCGGGGAGCTGTTTTTT	CASSFPWTGRTGELFF
-	TRBV6-6	TRBD2	TRBJ2-3	TGTGCCAGCAATATCGGGGGGGCCCCAGATACGCAGTATTTT	CASNIGGAPDTQYF
-	TRBV21-1	-	TRBJ2-3	TGTGCCAGCAGCGAGGGGACTAGCCGTTATAGCACAGATACGCAGTATTTT	CASSEGTSRYSTDTQYF
-	TRBV11-2	-	TRBJ1-1	TGTGCCAGCAGCTTAGGCGTCCTACCTGAAGCTTTCTTT	CASSLGVLPEAFF
few	TRBV21-1	-	TRBJ1-2	TGTGCCAGCAGCAATCACAAGAACTATGGCTACACCTTC	CASSNHKNYGYTF
-	TRBV5-1	-	TRBJ2-1	TGCGCCAGCAGTCAGATGGAAACGGGGGGCGGGGAGCAGTTCTTC	CASSQMETGGGEQFF
-	TRBV10-2	TRBD1	TRBJ2-1	TGCGCCAGCAGTGTGACAGGGGGGCTTAATGAGCAGTTCTTC	CASSVTGGLNEQFF
few	TRBV6-5	TRBD2	TRBJ2-1	TGTGCCAGCAGTTACAGGGGAGGGGTGGCTGAGCAGTTCTTC	CASSYRGGVAEQFF
-	TRBV2	-	TRBJ2-1	TGTGCCAGCCCAGAAGGACTCGCCCCCTCCGTGCACCCCTCCTACAATGAGCAGTTCTTC	CASPEGLAPSVHPSYNEQFF
-	TRBV7-2	TRBD1	TRBJ1-2	TGTGCCAGCAGCTTCCCGGGACAGCCTAACTATGGCTACACCTTC	CASSFPGQPNYGYTF
-	TRBV5-5	TRBD1	TRBJ1-2	TGTGCCAGCAGGACAGGACAGGGCTATGGCTACACCTTC	CASRTGQGYGYTF
few	TRBV6-2/TRBV6-3	TRBD2	TRBJ2-3	TGTGCCAGCAGTCTCAATCTAGCGGGGGGCCACCTCGAATTT	CASSLNLAGGHLEF
-	TRBV11-2	-	TRBJ2-3	TGTGCCAGCAGCTGGTCTAAAGATACGCAGTATTTT	CASSWSKDTQYF
once	TRBV2	TRBD2	TRBJ2-7	TGTGCCAGCACCCCCGGGGGTAGCGGGGGATACTACGAGCAGTACTTC	CASTPGGSGGYYEQYF
-	TRBV6-2/TRBV6-3	-	TRBJ2-3	TGTGCCAGCAGTTACTCTGTGGGGGGGGCGGATACGCAGTATTTT	CASSYSVGGADTQYF
-	TRBV27	-	TRBJ2-4	TGTGCCAGCATTCTACACAACTCCCACACGCCCACAGGGCCCCCTAACATTCAGTACTTC	CASILHNSHTPTGPPNIQYF
-	TRBV3-1/TRBV3-2	TRBD1	TRBJ1-3	TGTGCCAGCAGCCCGTACAGGGGGCCCTCTGGAAACACCATATATTTT	CASSPYRGPSGNTIYF
-	TRBV6-4	TRBD2	TRBJ2-3	TGTGCCAGCAGTGACTTTGCGACTAGCGGGGGGGGCACAGATACGCAGTATTTT	CASSDFATSGGGTDTQYF
-	TRBV29-1	TRBD1	TRBJ1-1	TGCAGCGTCCTGGGACAGCAGAACACTGAAGCTTTCTTT	CSVLGQQNTEAFF
-	TRBV6-5	TRBD2	TRBJ2-7	TGTGCCAGCAAGCGGGGGGGGTTCTACGAGCAGTACTTC	CASKRGGFYEQYF
-	TRBV3-1/TRBV3-2	-	TRBJ1-5	TGTGCCAGCAGCCAAGATCTAGAGAGATGCAATCAGCCCCAGCATTTT	CASSQDLERCNQPQHF
-	TRBV11-3	-	TRBJ2-2	TGTGCCAGCAGCCAAACCTGGGGGCACGGGGAGCTGTTTTTT	CASSQTWGHGELFF
-	TRBV18	TRBD2	TRBJ2-1	TGTGCCAGCTCACCGGCCAGCGGGGGAGTAAACTACAATGAGCAGTTCTTC	CASSPASGGVNYNEQFF
-	TRBV4-1	TRBD1	TRBJ2-5	TGCGCCAGCAGCCACCCGGACAGGGACCAAGAGACCCAGTACTTC	CASSHPDRDQETQYF
-	TRBV6-1	-	TRBJ2-1	TGTGCCAGCAGTGAGATAAGGGCGTCAGGGTACAATGAGCAGTTCTTC	CASSEIRASGYNEQFF
-	TRBV19	-	TRBJ1-3	TGTGCCAGTAGCAATACGAGGTTATCCTCTGGAAACACCATATATTTT	CASSNTRLSSGNTIYF
-	TRBV10-1	-	TRBJ1-4	TGCGCCAGCAGTGAGTCGACGGGTGGAAAACTGTTTTTT	CASSESTGGKLFF
-	TRBV27	-	TRBJ1-1	TGTGCCAGCAGTGATAGGAACACTGAAGCTTTCTTT	CASSDRNTEAFF
few	TRBV5-1	TRBD1	TRBJ1-1	TGCGCCAGCAGCTTGGGGGGCAGGACAGGGGACACTGAAGCTTTCTTT	CASSLGGRTGDTEAFF